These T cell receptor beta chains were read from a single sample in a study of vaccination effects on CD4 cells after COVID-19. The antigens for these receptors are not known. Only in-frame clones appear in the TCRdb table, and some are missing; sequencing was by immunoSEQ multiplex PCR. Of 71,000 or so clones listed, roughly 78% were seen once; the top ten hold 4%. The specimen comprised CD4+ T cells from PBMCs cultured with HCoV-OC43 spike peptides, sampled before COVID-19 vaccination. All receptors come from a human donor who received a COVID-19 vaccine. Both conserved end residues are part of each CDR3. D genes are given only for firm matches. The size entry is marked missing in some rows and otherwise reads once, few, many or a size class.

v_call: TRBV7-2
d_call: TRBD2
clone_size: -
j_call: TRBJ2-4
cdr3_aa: CASSSTSWGTIAKNIQYF
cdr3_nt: TGTGCCAGCAGCTCGACTAGCTGGGGGACCATAGCCAAAAACATTCAGTACTTC

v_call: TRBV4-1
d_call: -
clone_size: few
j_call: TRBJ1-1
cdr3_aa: CASSQETQGYTEAFF
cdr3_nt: TGCGCCAGCAGCCAAGAAACCCAGGGGTACACTGAAGCTTTCTTT

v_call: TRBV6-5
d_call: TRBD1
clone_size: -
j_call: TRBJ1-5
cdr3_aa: CASSRDRDQPQHF
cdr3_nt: TGTGCCAGCAGTAGGGACAGAGATCAGCCCCAGCATTTT

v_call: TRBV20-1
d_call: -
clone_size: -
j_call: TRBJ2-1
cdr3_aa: CSARFGNEQFF
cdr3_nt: TGCAGTGCTAGATTTGGGAATGAGCAGTTCTTC

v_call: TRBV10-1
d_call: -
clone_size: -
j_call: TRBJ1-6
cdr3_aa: CASSEVGQNSPLHF
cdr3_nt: TGCGCCAGCAGTGAAGTAGGACAGAATTCACCCCTCCACTTT

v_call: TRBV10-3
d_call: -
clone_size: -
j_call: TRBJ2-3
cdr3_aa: CAISESSGGSTDTQYF
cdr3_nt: TGTGCCATCAGTGAGTCTTCCGGGGGAAGCACAGATACGCAGTATTTT

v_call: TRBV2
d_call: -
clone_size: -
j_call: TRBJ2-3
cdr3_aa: CASRSDREANGNAYF
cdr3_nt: TGTGCCAGCAGAAGTGATCGAGAAGCGAATGGAAACGCGTATTTT

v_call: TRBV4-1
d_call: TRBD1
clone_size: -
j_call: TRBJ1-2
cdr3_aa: CASSQVSRRTGDSYGYTF
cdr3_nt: TGCGCCAGCAGCCAAGTAAGTAGGCGGACAGGTGACAGTTATGGCTACACCTTC

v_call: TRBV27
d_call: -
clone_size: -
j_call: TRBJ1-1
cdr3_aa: CATGITGYTEAFF
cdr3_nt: TGTGCCACCGGAATCACAGGGTACACTGAAGCTTTCTTT

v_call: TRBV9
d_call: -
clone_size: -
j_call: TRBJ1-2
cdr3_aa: CASSDSYGYTF
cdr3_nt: TGTGCCAGCAGCGACAGCTATGGCTACACCTTC

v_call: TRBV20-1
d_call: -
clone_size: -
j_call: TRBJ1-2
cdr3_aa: CSAGSGYGYTF
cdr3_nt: TGCAGTGCAGGCTCAGGGTATGGCTACACCTTC

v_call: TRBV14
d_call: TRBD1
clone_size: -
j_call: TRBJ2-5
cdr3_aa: CASSQGGTGAQRTQYF
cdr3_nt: TGTGCCAGCAGCCAAGGCGGGACAGGGGCCCAGAGGACCCAGTACTTC

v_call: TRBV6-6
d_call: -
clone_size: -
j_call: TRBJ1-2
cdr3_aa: CASSSDRYYGYTF
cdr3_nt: TGTGCCAGCAGTTCGGACAGATACTATGGCTACACCTTC

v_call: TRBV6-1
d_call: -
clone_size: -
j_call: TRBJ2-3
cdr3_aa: CASSEITRTDTQYF
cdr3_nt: TGTGCCAGCAGTGAAATCACCCGCACAGATACGCAGTATTTT

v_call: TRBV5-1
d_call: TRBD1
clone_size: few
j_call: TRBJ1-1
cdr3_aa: CASSFRTGGLGTEAFF
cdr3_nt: TGCGCCAGCAGCTTTAGGACAGGGGGTTTGGGCACTGAAGCTTTCTTT

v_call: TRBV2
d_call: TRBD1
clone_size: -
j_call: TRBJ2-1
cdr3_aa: CASRQGSGSYNEQFF
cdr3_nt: TGTGCCAGCCGACAGGGGTCGGGGTCCTACAATGAGCAGTTCTTC

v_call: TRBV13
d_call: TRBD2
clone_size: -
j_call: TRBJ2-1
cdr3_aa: CASSWDYLGKYNEQFF
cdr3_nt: TGTGCCAGCAGCTGGGACTACCTAGGAAAATACAATGAGCAGTTCTTC

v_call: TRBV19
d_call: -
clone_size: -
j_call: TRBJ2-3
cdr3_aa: CASSIGRGSDTQYF
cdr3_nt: TGTGCCAGTAGTATAGGACGGGGGTCCGATACGCAGTATTTT

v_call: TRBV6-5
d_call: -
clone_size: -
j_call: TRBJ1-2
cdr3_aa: CASSYSNSVGRSGYTF
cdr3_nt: TGTGCCAGCAGTTACTCGAATTCGGTCGGGCGATCAGGCTACACCTTC

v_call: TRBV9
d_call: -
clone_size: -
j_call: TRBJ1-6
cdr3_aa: CASSVDQGVSPLHF
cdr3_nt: TGTGCCAGCAGCGTAGATCAAGGGGTCTCACCCCTCCACTTT

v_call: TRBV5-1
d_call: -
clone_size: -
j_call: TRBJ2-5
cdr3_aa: CASFPGHAYQETQYF
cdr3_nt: TGCGCCAGCTTCCCGGGACACGCGTACCAAGAGACCCAGTACTTC

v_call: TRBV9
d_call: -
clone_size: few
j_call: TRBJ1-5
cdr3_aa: CASSVTGINQPQHF
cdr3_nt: TGTGCCAGCAGCGTTACAGGGATCAATCAGCCCCAGCATTTT

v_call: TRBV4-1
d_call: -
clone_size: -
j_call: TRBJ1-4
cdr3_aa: CASSQEWGDTTNEKLFF
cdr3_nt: TGCGCCAGCAGCCAAGAATGGGGAGACACAACTAATGAAAAACTGTTTTTT